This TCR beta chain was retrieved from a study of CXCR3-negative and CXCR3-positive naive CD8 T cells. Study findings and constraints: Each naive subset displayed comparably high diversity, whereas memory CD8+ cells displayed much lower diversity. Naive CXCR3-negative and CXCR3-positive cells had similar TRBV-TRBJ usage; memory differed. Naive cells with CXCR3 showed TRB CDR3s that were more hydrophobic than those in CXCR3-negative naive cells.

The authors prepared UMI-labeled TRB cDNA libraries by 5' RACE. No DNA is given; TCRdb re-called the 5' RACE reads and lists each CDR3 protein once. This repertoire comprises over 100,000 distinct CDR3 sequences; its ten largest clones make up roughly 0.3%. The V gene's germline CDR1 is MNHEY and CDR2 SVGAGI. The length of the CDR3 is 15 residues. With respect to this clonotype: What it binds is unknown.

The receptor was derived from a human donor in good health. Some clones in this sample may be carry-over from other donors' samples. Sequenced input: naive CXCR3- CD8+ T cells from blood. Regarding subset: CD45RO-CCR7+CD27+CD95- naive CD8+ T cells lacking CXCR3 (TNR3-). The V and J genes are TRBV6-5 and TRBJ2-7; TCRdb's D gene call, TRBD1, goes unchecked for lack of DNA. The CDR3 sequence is CASRLRTGGVNEQYF.